Given below is one T cell receptor (beta chain) in context. Its specificity is not known. This entry belongs to a study of CD8+CD57+ T cells in acquired aplastic anemia. General study findings and limits: Patients shared approximately 30 CD8+ CDR3 sequences with controls. With respect to CD8+ Simpson's diversity, patients and controls did not differ significantly.

V was pared by 5 bases and J by 5 bases, with 2 bases of the junction left unmatched. CDR3 length equals 13 residues. Germline CDR1 reads SGHTA; CDR2 reads FQGTGA. Genomic DNA, the template, was used for profiling of the TCR beta VDJ and CDR3. Using its own MiXCR run on the reads, TCRdb lists one record per CDR3 protein. In the table there are 65,000 or so distinct CDR3 sequences, roughly 58% of which are singletons. The rearrangement links TRBV7-3 to TRBJ1-5; 8 nucleotides agree with TRBD1. The sequenced sample consisted of sorted CD4+, CD8+, or CD8+CD57+ T cells (not recorded which) from PBMCs. The clonotype originates from a human donor in good health, serving as a control. This CDR3 is CASSPQGDQPQHF. The CDR3 region has the DNA TGTGCCAGCAGCCCACAGGGGGATCAGCCCCAGCATTTT. Full variable domain (missing parts from reference TRBV7-3 and TRBJ1-5): GAGVSQTPSNKVTEKGKYVELRCDPISGHTALYWYRQSLGQGPEFLIYFQGTGAADDSGLPNDRFFAVRPEGSVSTLKIQRTERGDSAVYLCASSPQGDQPQHFGDGTRLSIL.